This T cell receptor beta chain originates from a study of blood T cell repertoires in COVID-19. The overall study: Acute-phase and convalescent COVID-19 samples originated in the United States, Italy and Spain. T cells, B-cell-depleted T cells, or PBMCs provided the cDNA or gDNA that served as material.

CDR3 length: 15 residues. V lost 1 base and J lost 0, with 10 bases in between. Germline CDR1 is MNHEY and CDR2 is SMNVEV (reference sequence). Some clones are missing from TCRdb's copy, which holds only in-frame ones; the method was immunoSEQ multiplex PCR. There are about 140,000 clones in the sample; around 72% occur only once, and just under 2% lies in the top ten. This sequence joins TRBV27 and TRBJ2-7; TRBD2 is a possible D gene (5 bases). Material: peripheral blood. The TCR sequence derives from a woman aged 55-69 years with acute or convalescent COVID-19. The CDR3 region has the DNA TGTGCCAGCAGTTTATATGAGGGCACCTCCTACGAGCAGTACTTC. This sequence encodes CASSLYEGTSYEQYF.